This T cell receptor (beta chain) is from a study of OX40 agonist ivuxolimab in advanced cancers. Study-level information: Cohort: 75% to 90% men, mean age about 62, aged roughly 23 to 79. Participants could have had prior anti-PD-1, anti-PD-L1 or anti-CTLA-4 therapy, and about 40% had some. Study-wide results and caveats: CD4+ and CD8+ blood T cells expanded clonally by week 6 at 0.1 to 3.0 mg/kg.

A note on this clone: Its antigen is currently unknown.

Using immunoSEQ multiplex PCR, the repertoire was profiled, and TCRdb retains in-frame clones only, with some absent. This table holds approximately 70,000 clones, 75% to 95% found once. This CDR3 is 15 amino acids long. The V gene's germline CDR1 is MNHNY and CDR2 SVGAGI (reference sequence). V was trimmed by 2 bases and J by 0 bases, leaving 8 bases between them. This TCR was sampled from an adult with an advanced solid tumor such as melanoma, head and neck, liver or kidney cancer. The material sequenced was CD4+ or CD8+ T cells sorted from blood, taken in a trial of the OX40 agonist ivuxolimab. The V call is TRBV6-6, the J call TRBJ1-5, with D maybe TRBD1 (5 bases). DNA for the CDR3: TGTGCCAGCAGTTACGGCGGGGCTAGCAATCAGCCCCAGCATTTT. As protein: CASSYGGASNQPQHF.